The sequence of this TCR beta chain was determined in a study of T-cell reconstitution after alpha-beta-depleted transplantation in children. Unique molecular identifiers were incorporated when the TCRbeta library was constructed. TCRdb recomputed calls from the PCR reads with MiXCR, one row per CDR3 protein. The sample includes around 130,000 distinct CDR3 sequences, about a tenth seen only once; the top ten take 24%. This clonotype was seen at least ten times. Trimming took 6 bases from V and 6 from J; bases not matched to a gene: 6. The CDR3 is 13 residues long. The germline CDR1 and CDR2 sequences are SQVTM and ANQGSEA.

The sequence derives from a girl less than two years old who had a stem cell transplant for combined immunodeficiency, so the T cells may come from the graft donor. This chain links TRBV29-1 with TRBJ2-7; 12 bases are shared with TRBD2. This specimen was PBMCs, mostly from graft donor cells, taken 180 days after TCRalphabeta/CD19-depleted stem cell transplant. DNA of the CDR3: TGCAGCGTATCGACTAGCGGGAGAGGCGAGCAGTACTTC. Amino acid sequence: CSVSTSGRGEQYF.